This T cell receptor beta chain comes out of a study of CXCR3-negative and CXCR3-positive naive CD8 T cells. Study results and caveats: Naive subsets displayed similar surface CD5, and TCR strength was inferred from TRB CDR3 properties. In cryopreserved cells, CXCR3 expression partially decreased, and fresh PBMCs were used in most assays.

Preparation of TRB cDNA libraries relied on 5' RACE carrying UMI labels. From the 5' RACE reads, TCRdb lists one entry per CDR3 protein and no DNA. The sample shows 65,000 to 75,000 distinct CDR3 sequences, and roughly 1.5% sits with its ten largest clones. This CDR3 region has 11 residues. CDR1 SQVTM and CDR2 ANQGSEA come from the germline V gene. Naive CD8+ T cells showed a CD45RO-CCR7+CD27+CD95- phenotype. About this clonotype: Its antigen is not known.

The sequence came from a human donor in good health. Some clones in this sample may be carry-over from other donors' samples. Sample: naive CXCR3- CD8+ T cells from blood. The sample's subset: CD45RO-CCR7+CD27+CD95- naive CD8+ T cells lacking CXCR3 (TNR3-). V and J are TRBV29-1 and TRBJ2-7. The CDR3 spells CSVKIPPEQYF.